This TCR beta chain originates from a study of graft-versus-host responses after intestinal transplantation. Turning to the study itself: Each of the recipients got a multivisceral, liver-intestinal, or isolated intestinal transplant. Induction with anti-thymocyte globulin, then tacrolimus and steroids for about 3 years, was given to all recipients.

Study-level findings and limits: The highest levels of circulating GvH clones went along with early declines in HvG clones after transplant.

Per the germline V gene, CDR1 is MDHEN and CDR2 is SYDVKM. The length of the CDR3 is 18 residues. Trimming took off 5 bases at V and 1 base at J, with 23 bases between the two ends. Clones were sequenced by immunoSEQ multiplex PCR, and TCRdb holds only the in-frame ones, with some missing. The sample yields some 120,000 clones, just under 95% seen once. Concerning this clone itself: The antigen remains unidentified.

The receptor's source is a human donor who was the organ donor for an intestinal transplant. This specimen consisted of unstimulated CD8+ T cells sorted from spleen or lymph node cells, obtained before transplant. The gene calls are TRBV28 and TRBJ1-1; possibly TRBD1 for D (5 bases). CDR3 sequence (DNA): TGTGCCAGCAGTAGGGATCGAGGGCTACGGGGCGAGAACACTGAAGCTTTCTTT. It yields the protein CASSRDRGLRGENTEAFF.